The sequence of this T cell receptor beta chain was determined in a study of T cell changes during pregnancy in multiple sclerosis. The table came from immunoSEQ multiplex PCR; TCRdb's copy has only in-frame clones and leaves some out. The table lists about 86,000 clones, about 91% of them singletons. The CDR3 consists of 15 residues. V lost 6 bases and J 7 bases, leaving 21 bases between the germline ends. Germline CDR1 and CDR2: SNHLY and FYNNEI. The clonotype comes from a female donor in good health, enrolled as a control in a pregnancy study. The material was peripheral blood, obtained in the first trimester of pregnancy. The chain links TRBV2 to TRBJ1-2; a weak D match, TRBD1 (6 bases). In DNA, the CDR3 is TGTGCCAGCAGGGCGGGGGACAATTATCGAGCTGGCTACACCTTC. It specifies CASRAGDNYRAGYTF.